This T cell receptor beta chain originates from a study of blood T cells in healthy people across ages. The CDR3 has 15 amino acids. V was clipped by 3 bases and J by 5 bases; unmatched bases: 7. CDR1 and CDR2 (germline): SGHTA, FQGNSA. This clonotype was counted only a few times. The use of a sample-barcoded 5' primer and a J-beta primer mix characterized a second PCR of roughly 6 to 11 cycles. TCRdb fed the 5' RACE reads into MiXCR, producing one record per CDR3 protein. The sample records 1.5 million to 2 million distinct CDR3 sequences, around 40% being singletons. This clonotype originated in a human donor in good health. Sequencing was performed on blood. This chain connects TRBV7-2 to TRBJ2-1; 7 nucleotides line up with TRBD2. The CDR3 DNA reads TGTGCCAGCAGCTTTGGCGGGGGAAGTGACAATGAGCAGTTCTTC. Amino acid sequence: CASSFGGGSDNEQFF. Using reference TRBV7-2 and TRBJ2-1 for the parts outside the CDR3, the full variable domain is GAGVSQSPSNKVTEKGKDVELRCDPISGHTALYWYRQSLGQGLEFLIYFQGNSAPDKSGLPSDRFSAERTGGSVSTLTIQRTQQEDSAVYLCASSFGGGSDNEQFFGPGTRLTVL.